Judged by abundance, the clone carrying this T cell receptor (beta chain) is medium-sized. These data belong to a study of neurological immune-mediated disorders. Sample time point: technical triplicate 2. The cDNA came from 5'RACE, which used 10-nucleotide random UMIs. TCRdb itself ran the 5' RACE reads through MiXCR, one entry per CDR3 protein. The repertoire holds 25,000 to 35,000 distinct CDR3 sequences, with about an eighth as singletons. What was sequenced was CD4+ T cells from blood. This sequence originates from a female donor with HTLV-1-associated myelopathy (HAM/TSP).

The CDR3 is CSGTSWGETQYF. The DNA for the CDR3 is TGCAGTGGAACATCATGGGGGGAGACCCAGTACTTC. The rearrangement uses TRBV20-1 and TRBJ2-5; either TRBD1 or TRBD2 may fit D (5 bases each). In germline, CDR1 is DFQATT, CDR2 SNEGSKA (reference sequence). The length of the CDR3 is 12 residues. The V gene lost 7 bases and the J gene lost 5 bases, with 14 bases spanning the gap.